One sample yielded the 24 T cell receptor beta chains listed below, sequenced in a study of naive CD8 T cells in extremely preterm neonates. Measured with immunoSEQ multiplex PCR; TCRdb has only the in-frame clones, and not every one. The sample contains roughly 5,000 clones, 95% to 98% of which appear only once. Sample: naive CD8+ T cells from blood. The receptor set was obtained from a human donor in good health.

This clone was counted once. The chain employs TRBV27 and TRBJ2-1, with 12 bases identical to TRBD2. The CDR3 covers 17 residues. Germline V lookup: CDR1 MNHEY, CDR2 SMNVEV (reference sequence). V lost 3 bases to trimming and J lost 5 bases; unmatched junction nucleotides: 8. As DNA, the CDR3 is TGTGCCAGCAGTTTGACTATTCGACTAGCGGGAGACAATGAGCAGTTCTTC. It translates to CASSLTIRLAGDNEQFF.

The V call is TRBV2, the J call TRBJ1-2; TRBD1 aligns across 7 bases. V lost 6 bases and J lost 3; bases outside the gene matches: 4. Germline V gene data show CDR1 as SNHLY and CDR2 as FYNNEI. This CDR3 has 13 amino acids. CDR3: CASRSRGDYGYTF. CDR3 sequence (DNA): TGTGCCAGCAGATCCAGGGGGGACTATGGCTACACCTTC.

The gene calls are TRBV6-4 and TRBJ1-2; D gene unclear. CDR3 length equals 17 residues. Trimming cost V 5 bases and J 4 bases, with 23 bases left between them. Germline CDR1 reads MRHNA; CDR2 reads SNTAGT. CDR3 loop: CASSLPGPHGKTYGYTF. DNA of the CDR3: TGTGCCAGCAGTTTGCCAGGCCCACACGGAAAGACCTATGGCTACACCTTC.

The chain carries TRBV7-6 and TRBJ2-7; TRBD2 aligns across 13 bases. The length of the CDR3 is 15 residues. V shed 5 bases, J shed 3 bases, and the junction held 4 bases outside the gene matches. The germline V gene encodes CDR1 SGHVS and CDR2 FNYEAQ. CDR3 sequence (DNA): TGTGCCAGCAGCCGACTAGCGGGAGGTCTCTACGAGCAGTACTTC. Amino acids: CASSRLAGGLYEQYF.

The chain carries TRBV19 and TRBJ2-7, with 10 bases lining up with TRBD1. Germline loops: CDR1 LNHDA, CDR2 SQIVND (reference sequence). Losses at the gene ends were 6 bases for V and 2 bases for J; bases not matched to a gene: 7. This CDR3 contains 15 residues. The CDR3: CASSRDRGETYEQYF. The CDR3, as DNA: TGTGCCAGTAGCCGGGACAGGGGAGAAACCTACGAGCAGTACTTC.

This clone was picked up one time. The chain uses TRBV28 and TRBJ2-7, with 8 bases matching TRBD1. There are 16 residues in the CDR3. Germline CDR1 reads MDHEN; CDR2 reads SYDVKM. V lost 6 bases to trimming and J lost 0 bases; unmatched junction nucleotides: 10. This chain's CDR3 is CASRPPGQGPSYEQYF. The CDR3 region has the DNA TGTGCCAGCAGACCCCCTGGACAGGGACCCTCCTACGAGCAGTACTTC.

The genes are TRBV7-8 and TRBJ2-1; 7 positions agree with TRBD2. The CDR3 covers 15 residues. V shed 5 bases and J 4 bases; nucleotides not matched to a gene: 8. Germline V gene sequence: CDR1 SGHVS, CDR2 FQNEAQ. For the CDR3, the DNA is TGTGCCAGCAGCCCGGGGGAGGGCCCTTACAATGAGCAGTTCTTC. Its protein is CASSPGEGPYNEQFF.

This clone was recorded only once. The chain combines TRBV27 with TRBJ2-2; 8 positions agree with TRBD1. The germline gives CDR1 MNHEY, CDR2 SMNVEV (reference sequence). Unmatched junction bases numbered 7, after V lost 7 bases and J lost 6 bases. The CDR3 sequence is 14 residues long. Here the CDR3 DNA reads TGTGCCAGCACTCAGGGGGCGGCATCCGGGGAGCTGTTTTTT. This gives the protein CASTQGAASGELFF.

The J gene is TRBJ1-1, the V gene TRBV19, with D possibly TRBD1 on 5 matching bases. Trimming stripped 5 bases from V and 4 bases from J, with 14 bases between. CDR1 is LNHDA and CDR2 is SQIVND in the germline V gene (reference sequence). This CDR3 is built from 14 residues. CDR3 region: CASSPSDSRTEAFF. The CDR3 DNA is TGTGCCAGTAGTCCCTCAGACAGTCGCACTGAAGCTTTCTTT.

The rearrangement joins TRBV9 to TRBJ2-3; 11 positions match TRBD2. CDR3 length: 16 amino acids. V shed 3 bases, J shed 1 base, and the junction held 4 bases outside the gene matches. The germline CDR1 and CDR2 sequences are SGDLS and YYNGEE. The DNA of the CDR3 is TGTGCCAGCAGCGAGGGGACTAGCGGCCGCACAGATACGCAGTATTTT. Amino acids: CASSEGTSGRTDTQYF.

This sequence joins TRBV13 and TRBJ2-2, with D tentatively TRBD2 (6 bases). Germline CDR1 reads PRHDT; CDR2 reads FYEKMQ (reference sequence). The CDR3 sequence is 15 residues long. Trimming took off 7 bases at V and 4 bases at J, with 16 bases between the two ends. This CDR3 is CASKAGGVGTGELFF. In DNA, the CDR3 is TGTGCCAGCAAAGCCGGCGGGGTGGGCACCGGGGAGCTGTTTTTT. The whole variable domain, remainder taken from reference TRBV13 and TRBJ2-2, is AAGVIQSPRHLIKEKRETATLKCYPIPRHDTVYWYQQGPGQDPQFLISFYEKMQSDKGSIPDRFSAQQFSDYHSELNMSSLELGDSALYFCASKAGGVGTGELFFGEGSRLTVL.

The chain couples TRBV14 to TRBJ2-1; TRBD2 aligns across 9 bases. Germline values: CDR1 SGHDN, CDR2 FVKESK. The trim removed 3 bases at V and 3 bases at J, leaving 6 bases unmatched. This CDR3 has 16 residues. As DNA, the CDR3 is TGTGCCAGCAGCCATCACTCTAGCGGGAACTACAATGAGCAGTTCTTC. It is translated as CASSHHSSGNYNEQFF.

V is TRBV9 and J is TRBJ2-5; the match to TRBD1 covers 9 bases. Matching the DNA end better, TRBJ2-7 makes the J call doubtful. The germline V gene has CDR1 SGDLS and CDR2 YYNGEE. This CDR3 is 12 amino acids long. The CDR3 region is CASSSTGGEQYF. The CDR3 DNA follows: TGTGCCAGCAGCTCGACAGGGGGCGAGCAGTACTTC.

This chain joins TRBV27 and TRBJ2-5; D perhaps matches TRBD2 (5 bases). The CDR3 loop spans 14 amino acids. Germline V gene sequence: CDR1 MNHEY, CDR2 SMNVEV (reference sequence). With 2 bases removed from V and 2 bases from J, the gap between germline ends came to 9 bases. For the CDR3, the DNA is TGTGCCAGCAGTTTACTGGGGAGTCAAGAGACCCAGTACTTC. As protein: CASSLLGSQETQYF.

The chain carries TRBV27 and TRBJ2-7; tentatively, D is TRBD1 (7 bases). V lost 4 bases and J 6 bases, leaving 10 bases between the germline ends. The CDR3 length is 12 residues. Germline V lookup: CDR1 MNHEY, CDR2 SMNVEV (reference sequence). CDR3 sequence reads: CASSWRGLEQYF. DNA for the CDR3: TGTGCCAGCAGTTGGAGGGGGCTCGAGCAGTACTTC.

This clone came up once. CDR3 residues: CASRQGLQETQYF. CDR3 DNA: TGTGCCAGCAGACAGGGGCTGCAAGAGACCCAGTACTTC. The chain has TRBV21-1 and TRBJ2-5; TRBD1 is the table's D call, not checked against the DNA. TRBV21-1 is flagged as a pseudogene. This CDR3 contains 13 residues.

This clone has just one count. The chain recombines TRBV9 with TRBJ2-3; 14 nucleotides match TRBD2. The germline gives CDR1 SGDLS, CDR2 YYNGEE. The junction had 7 bases not matched to a gene; V was cut back by 4 bases and J by 3 bases. CDR3 length: 17 amino acids. Here the CDR3 reads CASSPGTSGRVTDTQYF. The DNA for the CDR3 is TGTGCCAGCAGCCCCGGGACTAGCGGGAGAGTAACAGATACGCAGTATTTT. The full variable domain, its missing parts supplied by reference TRBV9 and TRBJ2-3, is DSGVTQTPKHLITATGQRVTLRCSPRSGDLSVYWYQQSLDQGLQFLIQYYNGEERAKGNILERFSAQQFPDLHSELNLSSLELGDSALYFCASSPGTSGRVTDTQYFGPGTRLTVL.

Here the CDR3 DNA reads TGTGCCAGCAGCGCTCGGACGGGATATGGCTACACCTTC. Its protein product is CASSARTGYGYTF. This chain links TRBV9 with TRBJ1-2, with D unresolved. The CDR3 is 13 amino acids. Per the germline V gene, CDR1 is SGDLS and CDR2 is YYNGEE. Trimming cost V 3 bases and J 5 bases, with 11 bases left between them.

The chain has TRBV5-4 and TRBJ2-5; tentatively, D is TRBD2 (6 bases). Germline-derived CDR1 and CDR2 are SGHNT and YYREEE (reference sequence). V gave up 4 bases and J gave up 11 bases, with 21 bases separating them. This CDR3 has 14 residues. The DNA of the CDR3 is TGTGCCAGCAGCAACAATGGCGGGATTGGTGAGCAGTACTTC. Its translation is CASSNNGGIGEQYF.

The chain has TRBV30 and TRBJ2-7, with D possibly matching TRBD1 (6 bases). V lost 5 bases, J lost 3 bases, and 11 bases lay in between. Germline V lookup: CDR1 GTSNPN, CDR2 SVGIG (reference sequence). The CDR3 is 12 amino acids. CDR3 region: CAWSGQSYEQYF. The CDR3 DNA reads as TGTGCCTGGTCAGGACAGAGCTACGAGCAGTACTTC.

The chain recombines TRBV28 with TRBJ1-5; no clear D gene. Trimming shortened V by 4 bases and J by 4 bases, and 8 bases separated the two germline ends. The CDR3 is 13 amino acids. The germline V gene has CDR1 MDHEN and CDR2 SYDVKM. The CDR3 DNA reads as TGTGCCAGCAGTTCGAGCGGGAATCAGCCCCAGCATTTT. Protein: CASSSSGNQPQHF.

This chain joins TRBV10-1 and TRBJ2-7; 12 bases agree with TRBD1. With 4 bases clipped from V and 3 bases from J, the junction kept 4 bases outside the gene matches. CDR3 length equals 15 residues. CDR1 WNHNN and CDR2 SYGVQD come from the germline V gene (reference sequence). CDR3 region: CASSAGTGGFYEQYF. In DNA form, the CDR3 reads TGCGCCAGCAGTGCCGGGACAGGGGGCTTCTACGAGCAGTACTTC.

The chain recombines TRBV27 with TRBJ2-7, with 10 bases that match TRBD1. The CDR3 spans 15 residues. The V and J ends lost 5 bases and 0 bases, in that order; junction bases with no gene match: 4. The germline CDR1 and CDR2 sequences are MNHEY and SMNVEV (reference sequence). The CDR3 protein is CASSTWDRGSYEQYF. Here the CDR3 DNA reads TGTGCCAGCAGTACCTGGGACAGGGGCTCCTACGAGCAGTACTTC.

This chain links TRBV27 with TRBJ1-1, with D maybe TRBD1 (5 bases). The CDR3 has 15 residues. The V gene lost 2 bases and the J gene lost 3 bases, with 13 bases spanning the gap. Looked up from germline, CDR1 is MNHEY and CDR2 is SMNVEV (reference sequence). This chain's CDR3 is CASSLRWGADTEAFF. The CDR3 nucleotides are TGTGCCAGCAGTTTACGCTGGGGCGCAGACACTGAAGCTTTCTTT.